The next 5 T cell receptor beta chains were all read from a single sample in a study of T cells in Graves' hyperthyroidism and ophthalmopathy. Amplification targeted TCR beta CDR3 regions from RNA transcripts. During a first-round RT-PCR of the TCR CDR3, the HTBI primer set was used. Each CDR3 protein is one row after TCRdb ran MiXCR on the multiplex PCR reads. The sample has 300,000 to 350,000 distinct CDR3 sequences, 21% seen once. Sequencing was carried out using blood. Source of these receptors: a woman in her forties or fifties with Graves' hyperthyroidism.

This clonotype was recorded many times. V usage is TRBV3-1 and J usage is TRBJ1-1, with D maybe TRBD1 (5 bases). Germline V lookup: CDR1 LGHDT, CDR2 YNNKEL (reference sequence). The CDR3 spans 14 residues. Deletions cut 1 base from V and 1 base from J, with 7 bases between. CDR3 bases: TGTGCCAGCAGCCAAGGGCAGGGGAACACTGAAGCTTTCTTT. The encoded protein is CASSQGQGNTEAFF.

This clonotype was seen ten or more times. The chain couples TRBV7-3 to TRBJ2-3; D possibly corresponds to TRBD2 (6 bases). The CDR3 has 16 residues. CDR1 is SGHTA and CDR2 is FQGTGA in the germline V gene. V was clipped by 2 bases and J by 4 bases, with 16 bases between them. In DNA form, the CDR3 reads TGTGCCAGCAGCTTATTTTCGGCGGGACTCTCAGATACGCAGTATTTT. Protein sequence: CASSLFSAGLSDTQYF.

The table lists this clonotype with many counts. The chain recombines TRBV2 with TRBJ1-2; D is undetermined. The length of the CDR3 is 13 residues. The V and J ends lost 1 base and 5 bases respectively, with 8 bases between them. CDR1 is SNHLY, CDR2 FYNNEI, per germline. CDR3 region: CASSEGSSYGYTF. CDR3 DNA sequence: TGTGCCAGCAGTGAAGGGTCTTCTTATGGCTACACCTTC. Supplemented by reference TRBV2 and TRBJ1-2, the full variable domain reads EPEVTQTPSHQVTQMGQEVILRCVPISNHLYFYWYRQILGQKVEFLVSFYNNEISEKSEIFDDQFSVERPDGSNFTLKIRSTKLEDSAMYFCASSEGSSYGYTFGSGTRLTVV.

This clonotype was found a few times. The genes are TRBV7-9 and TRBJ2-3, with D uncertain. Germline CDR1 SEHNR, CDR2 FQNEAQ (reference sequence). Trimming shortened V by 1 base and J by 3 bases, and 8 bases separated the two germline ends. The CDR3 covers 14 residues. CDR3 sequence: CASSLGPRTDTQYF. CDR3 nucleotide sequence: TGTGCCAGCAGCTTAGGACCCCGTACAGATACGCAGTATTTT. The full variable domain, in which reference TRBV7-9 and TRBJ2-3 provide the parts outside the CDR3, is DTGVSQNPRHKITKRGQNVTFRCDPISEHNRLYWYRQTLGQGPEFLTYFQNEAQLEKSRLLSDRFSAERPKGSFSTLEIQRTEQGDSAMYLCASSLGPRTDTQYFGPGTRLTVL.

This clonotype was seen repeatedly, ten times or more. The V and J genes are TRBV3-1 and TRBJ2-3; TRBD2 aligns across 9 bases. The J segment lost 0 bases and the V segment lost 0 bases, leaving 10 bases of the junction unmatched. From germline, CDR1 is LGHDT and CDR2 YNNKEL (reference sequence). This CDR3 is built from 19 residues. In nucleotides, the CDR3 is TGTGCCAGCAGCCAAGACCCAGCGGGGGGCTTCTCTAGCACAGATACGCAGTATTTT. Amino acid sequence: CASSQDPAGGFSSTDTQYF.